These 5 T cell receptor beta chains came from one sample sequenced in a study of T cell responses to AZD1222 COVID-19 vaccine. Only in-frame clones appear in the TCRdb table, and some are missing; sequencing was by immunoSEQ multiplex PCR. Here the sample spans 150,000 or so clones, about nine tenths being singletons. Here the sequenced sample was peripheral blood, taken on day 0 of AZD1222 vaccination. The source of these receptors is an adult in good health.

The genes are TRBV9 and TRBJ2-5; maybe TRBD1 (6 bases). The CDR3 spans 16 residues. The V gene's germline CDR1 is SGDLS and CDR2 YYNGEE. V was clipped by 0 bases and J by 0 bases, with 12 bases between them. In DNA form, the CDR3 reads TGTGCCAGCAGCGTAGAGACAGGACAGTACCAAGAGACCCAGTACTTC. This codes for CASSVETGQYQETQYF.

The V and J genes are TRBV4-3 and TRBJ1-1; tentatively, D is TRBD1 (6 bases). The CDR3 extends over 15 amino acids. Per the germline V gene, CDR1 is LGHNA and CDR2 is YSLEER. V gave up 3 bases and J gave up 1 base, with 12 bases separating them. CDR3 DNA: TGCGCCAGCAGCCACCTACAGGGACCGAACACTGAAGCTTTCTTT. Translated: CASSHLQGPNTEAFF.

The chain uses TRBV25-1 and TRBJ1-5; no clear D gene. The CDR3 has 17 amino acids. V was pared by 6 bases and J by 0 bases, with 18 bases between. Germline CDR1 MGHDK, CDR2 SYGVNS. CDR3 loop: CASRTHGKGFSNQPQHF. The CDR3, as DNA: TGTGCCAGCAGGACTCATGGTAAGGGTTTTAGCAATCAGCCCCAGCATTTT.

The rearrangement joins TRBV7-8 to TRBJ2-5; D unclear. Looked up from germline, CDR1 is SGHVS and CDR2 is FQNEAQ. The V gene lost 6 bases and the J gene lost 0 bases, with 8 bases spanning the gap. The CDR3 totals 13 residues. The CDR3 sequence: CASRTEYQETQYF. DNA of the CDR3: TGTGCCAGCAGAACGGAATACCAAGAGACCCAGTACTTC. Filled out from reference TRBV7-8 and TRBJ2-5, the complete variable domain reads GAGVSQSPRYKVAKRGQDVALRCDPISGHVSLFWYQQALGQGPEFLTYFQNEAQLDKSGLPSDRFFAERPEGSVSTLKIQRTQQEDSAVYLCASRTEYQETQYFGPGTRLLVL.

V gene TRBV7-9 combines with J gene TRBJ1-2; possibly TRBD1 for D (5 bases). CDR3 length: 15 amino acids. CDR1 and CDR2 (germline): SEHNR, FQNEAQ (reference sequence). V lost 5 bases to trimming and J lost 4 bases, with 17 bases between them. CDR3 region: CASSTRDALSYGYTF. The CDR3 DNA is TGTGCCAGCAGCACCCGGGACGCCTTGTCCTATGGCTACACCTTC.